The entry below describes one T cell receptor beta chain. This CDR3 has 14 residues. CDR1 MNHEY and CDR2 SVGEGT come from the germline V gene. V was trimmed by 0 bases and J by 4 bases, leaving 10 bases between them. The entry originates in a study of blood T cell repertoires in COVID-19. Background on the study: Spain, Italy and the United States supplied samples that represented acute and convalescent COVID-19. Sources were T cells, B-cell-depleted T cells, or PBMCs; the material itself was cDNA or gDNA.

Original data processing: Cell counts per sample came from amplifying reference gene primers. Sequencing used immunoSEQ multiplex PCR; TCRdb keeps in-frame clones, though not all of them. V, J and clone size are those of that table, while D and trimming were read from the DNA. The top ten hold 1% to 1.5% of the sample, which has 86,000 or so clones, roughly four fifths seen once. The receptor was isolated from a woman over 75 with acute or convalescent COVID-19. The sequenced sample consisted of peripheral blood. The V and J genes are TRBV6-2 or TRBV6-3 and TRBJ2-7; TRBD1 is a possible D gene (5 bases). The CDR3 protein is CASSYSTDGYEQYF. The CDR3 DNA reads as TGTGCCAGCAGTTACTCGACAGACGGGTACGAGCAGTACTTC.